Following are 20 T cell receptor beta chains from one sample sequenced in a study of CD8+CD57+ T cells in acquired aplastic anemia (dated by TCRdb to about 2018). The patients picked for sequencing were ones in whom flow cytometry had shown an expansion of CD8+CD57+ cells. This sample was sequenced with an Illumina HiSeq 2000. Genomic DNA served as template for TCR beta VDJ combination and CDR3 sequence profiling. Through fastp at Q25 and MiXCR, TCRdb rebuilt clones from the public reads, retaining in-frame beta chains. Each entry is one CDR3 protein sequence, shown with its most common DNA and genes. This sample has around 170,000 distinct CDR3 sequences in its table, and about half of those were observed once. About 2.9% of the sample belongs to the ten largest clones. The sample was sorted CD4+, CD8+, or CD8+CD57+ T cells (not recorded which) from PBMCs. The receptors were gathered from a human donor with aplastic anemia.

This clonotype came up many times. As DNA, the CDR3 is TGTGCCAGCAGCTTGGGGGGCTCTGGCAATCAGCCCCAGCATTTT. As protein: CASSLGGSGNQPQHF. The rearrangement links TRBV5-5 to TRBJ1-5, with D perhaps matching TRBD1 (5 bases). V was shortened by 0 bases and J by 2 bases, with 9 bases between the two germline ends. CDR1 SGHKS and CDR2 YYEKEE come from the germline V gene (reference sequence). This CDR3 has 15 amino acids.

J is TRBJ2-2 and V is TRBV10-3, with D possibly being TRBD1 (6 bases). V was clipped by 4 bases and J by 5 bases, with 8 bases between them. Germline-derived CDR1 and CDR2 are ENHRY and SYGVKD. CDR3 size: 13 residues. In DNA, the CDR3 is TGTGCCATCAGTGGCGACAGGACCGGGGAGCTGTTTTTT. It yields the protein CAISGDRTGELFF.

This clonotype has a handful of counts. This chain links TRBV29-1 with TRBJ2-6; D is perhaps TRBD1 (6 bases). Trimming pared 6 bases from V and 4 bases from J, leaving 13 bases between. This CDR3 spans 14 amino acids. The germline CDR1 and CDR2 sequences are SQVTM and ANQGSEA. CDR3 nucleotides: TGCAGCGTCATACAGGGCAACGGGGCCAACGTCCTGACTTTC. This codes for CSVIQGNGANVLTF. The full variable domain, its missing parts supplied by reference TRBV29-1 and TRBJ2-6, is SAVISQKPSRDICQRGTSLTIQCQVDSQVTMMFWYRQQPGQSLTLIATANQGSEATYESGFVIDKFPISRPNLTFSTLTVSNMSPEDSSIYLCSVIQGNGANVLTFGAGSRLTVL.

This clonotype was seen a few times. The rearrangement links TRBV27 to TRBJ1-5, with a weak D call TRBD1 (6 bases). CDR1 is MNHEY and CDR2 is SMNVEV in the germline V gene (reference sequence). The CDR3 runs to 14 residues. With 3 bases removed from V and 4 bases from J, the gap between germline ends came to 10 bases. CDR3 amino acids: CASSFTGINQPQHF. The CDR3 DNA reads TGTGCCAGCAGTTTTACAGGGATTAATCAGCCCCAGCATTTT.

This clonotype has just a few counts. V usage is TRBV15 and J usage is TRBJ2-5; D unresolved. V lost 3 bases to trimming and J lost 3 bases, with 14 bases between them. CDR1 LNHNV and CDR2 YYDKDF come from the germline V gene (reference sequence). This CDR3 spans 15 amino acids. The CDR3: CATSRYRAGEETQYF. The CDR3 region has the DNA TGTGCCACCAGCAGGTACCGGGCAGGTGAAGAGACCCAGTACTTC.

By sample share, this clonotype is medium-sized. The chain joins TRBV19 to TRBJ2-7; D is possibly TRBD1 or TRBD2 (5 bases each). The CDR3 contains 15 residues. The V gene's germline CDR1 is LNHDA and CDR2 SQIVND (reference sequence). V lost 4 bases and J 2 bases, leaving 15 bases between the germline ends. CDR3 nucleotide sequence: TGTGCCAGTAGTACACCGAAAGGGACGACCTACGAGCAGTACTTC. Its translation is CASSTPKGTTYEQYF.

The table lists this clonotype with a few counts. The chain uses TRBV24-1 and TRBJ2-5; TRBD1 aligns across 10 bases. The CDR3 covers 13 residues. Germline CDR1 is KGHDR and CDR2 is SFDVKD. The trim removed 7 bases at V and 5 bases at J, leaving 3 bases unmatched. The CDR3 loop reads CATRGQGTETQYF. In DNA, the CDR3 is TGTGCCACCAGGGGACAGGGGACGGAGACCCAGTACTTC.

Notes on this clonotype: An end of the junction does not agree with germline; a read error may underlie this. The CDR3 sequence is CGARSWTSGTWNNVQFF. In nucleotides, the CDR3 is TGCGGTGCTAGATCTTGGACTAGCGGGACGTGGAACAATGTGCAGTTCTTC. The chain couples TRBV20-1 to TRBJ2-1; TRBD2 matches at 12 bases. CDR3 length: 17 residues. Germline V gene sequence: CDR1 DFQATT, CDR2 SNEGSKA (reference sequence).

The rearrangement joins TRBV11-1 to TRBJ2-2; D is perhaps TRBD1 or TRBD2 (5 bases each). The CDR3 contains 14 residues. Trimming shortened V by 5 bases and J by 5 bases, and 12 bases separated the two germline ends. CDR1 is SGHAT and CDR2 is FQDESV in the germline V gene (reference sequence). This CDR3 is CASSGDLITGELFF. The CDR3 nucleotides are TGTGCCAGCAGCGGGGACCTCATAACCGGGGAGCTGTTTTTT.

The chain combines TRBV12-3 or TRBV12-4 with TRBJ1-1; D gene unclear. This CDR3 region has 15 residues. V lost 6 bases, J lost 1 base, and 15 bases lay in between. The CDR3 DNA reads TGTGCCAGCAGCTCATACTCGGCGGGGAACACTGAAGCTTTCTTT. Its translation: CASSSYSAGNTEAFF.

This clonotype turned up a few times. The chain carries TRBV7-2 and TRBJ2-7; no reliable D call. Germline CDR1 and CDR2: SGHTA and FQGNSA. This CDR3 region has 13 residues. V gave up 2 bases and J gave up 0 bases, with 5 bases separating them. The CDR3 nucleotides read TGTGCCAGCAGCTTATACGCCTCCTACGAGCAGTACTTC. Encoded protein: CASSLYASYEQYF.

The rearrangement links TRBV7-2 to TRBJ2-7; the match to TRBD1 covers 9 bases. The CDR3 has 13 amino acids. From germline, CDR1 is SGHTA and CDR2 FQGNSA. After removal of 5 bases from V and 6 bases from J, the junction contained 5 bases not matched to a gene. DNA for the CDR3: TGTGCCAGCAGCACGGACAGGGGCAGCGAGCAGTACTTC. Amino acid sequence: CASSTDRGSEQYF.

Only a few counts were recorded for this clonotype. For the CDR3, the DNA is TGTGCCAGCAGCCAAGGATCCGACAGGTACACAGATACGCAGTATTTT. Translation: CASSQGSDRYTDTQYF. V and J are TRBV14 and TRBJ2-3, with D possibly being TRBD1 (6 bases). Germline V gene data show CDR1 as SGHDN and CDR2 as FVKESK. The CDR3 consists of 16 residues. The V and J ends lost 1 base and 2 bases respectively, with 13 bases between them.

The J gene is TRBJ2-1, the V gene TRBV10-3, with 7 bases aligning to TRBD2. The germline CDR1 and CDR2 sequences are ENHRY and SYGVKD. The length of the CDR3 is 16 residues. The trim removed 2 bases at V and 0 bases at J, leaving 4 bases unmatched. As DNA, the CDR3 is TGTGCCATCAGTGAGAAGAGGACTAGCTCCTACAATGAGCAGTTCTTC. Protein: CAISEKRTSSYNEQFF.

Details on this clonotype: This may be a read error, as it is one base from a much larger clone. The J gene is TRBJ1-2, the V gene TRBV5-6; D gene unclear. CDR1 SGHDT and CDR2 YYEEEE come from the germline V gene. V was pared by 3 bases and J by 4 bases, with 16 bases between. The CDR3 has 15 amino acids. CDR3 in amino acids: CASSSGPTWGYGYTF. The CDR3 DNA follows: TGTGCCAGCAGCTCTGGTCCGACCTGGGGCTATGGCTACACCTTC.

The CDR3 is CASSLDGGGNEQYF. CDR3 nucleotide sequence: TGTGCCAGCAGCTTAGATGGGGGCGGAAACGAGCAGTACTTC. This chain links TRBV7-3 with TRBJ2-7; a possible D gene is TRBD1 (6 bases). This CDR3 has 14 amino acids. CDR1 is SGHTA, CDR2 FQGTGA, per germline. V was trimmed by 2 bases and J by 5 bases, leaving 13 bases between them.

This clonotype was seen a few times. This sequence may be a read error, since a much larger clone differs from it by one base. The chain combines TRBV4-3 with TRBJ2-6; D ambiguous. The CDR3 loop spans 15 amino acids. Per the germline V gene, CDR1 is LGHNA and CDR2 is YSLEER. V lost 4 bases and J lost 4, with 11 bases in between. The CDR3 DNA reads TGCGCCAGCAGCCGAGAAGGTGGGGGGGCCAACGTCCTGACTTTC. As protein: CASSREGGGANVLTF.

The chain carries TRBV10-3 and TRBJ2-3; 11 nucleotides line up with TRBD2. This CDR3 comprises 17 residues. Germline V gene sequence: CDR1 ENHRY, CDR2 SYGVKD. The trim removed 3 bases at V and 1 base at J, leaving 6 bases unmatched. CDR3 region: CAISDLTSGVGTDTQYF. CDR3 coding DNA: TGTGCCATCAGTGACCTGACTAGCGGGGTAGGCACAGATACGCAGTATTTT.

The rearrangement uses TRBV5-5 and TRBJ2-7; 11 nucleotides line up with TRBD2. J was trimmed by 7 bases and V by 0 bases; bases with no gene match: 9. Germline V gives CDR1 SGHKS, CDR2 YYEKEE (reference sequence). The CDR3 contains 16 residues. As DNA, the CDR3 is TGTGCCAGCAGCTTGGCCCCTATAGCGGGAGGGCGTGAGCAGTACTTC. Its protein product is CASSLAPIAGGREQYF.

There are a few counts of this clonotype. The CDR3 coding sequence is TGTGCCAGCAGTCTCCGGGGACAGGGGGCTTACGAGCAGTACTTC. Translation gives CASSLRGQGAYEQYF. J is TRBJ2-7 and V is TRBV2; 12 positions agree with TRBD1. Unmatched junction bases numbered 6, after V lost 5 bases and J lost 4 bases. The germline V gene encodes CDR1 SNHLY and CDR2 FYNNEI. The CDR3 covers 15 residues.